This TCR beta chain was recorded in a study of T cell repertoires in cytomegalovirus infection. Study as a whole: HLA-B-restricted CMV epitopes that are well studied, plus recently identified HLA-C-restricted ones, were used by the study.

MiXCR, applied by TCRdb to the reads, yields one record per CDR3 protein. The sample has a few hundred thousand distinct CDR3 sequences, 20% to 30% seen once. Germline trimming cut 0 bases from V and 4 bases from J; bases unmatched to any gene: 7. CDR3 size: 16 residues. A note on this clonotype: Antigen specificity is unknown.

The chain is built from TRBV12-3 or TRBV12-4 and TRBJ2-3, with 7 bases lining up with TRBD2. The TCR was taken from a human donor in good health (CMV status not recorded). Some clones in this sample may be carry-over from other donors' samples. The sequenced sample was cultured PBMCs, obtained from culture after CMV antigen stimulation. The CDR3 nucleotides read TGTGCCAGCAGTTTAGCGCTTGCGGGAGAGCCAGATACGCAGTATTTT. Translating gives CASSLALAGEPDTQYF.